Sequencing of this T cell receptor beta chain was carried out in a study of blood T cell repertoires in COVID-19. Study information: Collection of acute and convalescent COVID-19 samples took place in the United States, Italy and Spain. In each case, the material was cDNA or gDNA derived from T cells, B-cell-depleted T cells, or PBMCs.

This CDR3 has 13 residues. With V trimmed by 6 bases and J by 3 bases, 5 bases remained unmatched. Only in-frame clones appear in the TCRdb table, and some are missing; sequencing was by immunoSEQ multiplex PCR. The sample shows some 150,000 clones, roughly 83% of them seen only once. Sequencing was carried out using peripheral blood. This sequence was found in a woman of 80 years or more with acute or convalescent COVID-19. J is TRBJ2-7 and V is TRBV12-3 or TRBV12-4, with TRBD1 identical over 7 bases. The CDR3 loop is CASSRDRFYEQYF. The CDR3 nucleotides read TGTGCCAGCAGCCGGGACAGATTCTACGAGCAGTACTTC.